These 14 T cell receptor beta chains share one sample of origin, sequenced in a study of shared clonotypes between healthy human individuals. Generated by immunoSEQ multiplex PCR, the TCRdb table keeps only in-frame clones and is missing some. The data contain some 660,000 clones, roughly 73% of them singletons. Sequencing used memory CD4+ T cells sorted from blood. The subset here: CD45RA-negative fraction. The receptor set was obtained from a woman aged 30 to 39 in good health.

The J gene is TRBJ1-1, the V gene TRBV7-8; no clear D gene. V was clipped by 5 bases and J by 7 bases, with 11 bases between them. Germline CDR1 is SGHVS and CDR2 is FQNEAQ. CDR3 size: 12 residues. CDR3 residues: CASSPSPGEAFF. In DNA form, the CDR3 reads TGTGCCAGCAGCCCGTCACCGGGTGAAGCTTTCTTT.

The chain carries TRBV6-5 and TRBJ2-4; 7 positions match TRBD1. CDR1 and CDR2 (germline): MNHEY, SVGAGI. The CDR3 spans 15 residues. V was clipped by 6 bases and J by 0 bases; unmatched bases: 5. This CDR3 reads CASSSTGEAKNIQYF. DNA for the CDR3: TGTGCCAGCAGCTCAACAGGGGAAGCCAAAAACATTCAGTACTTC.

The V gene is TRBV5-1, the J gene TRBJ2-7; 12 bases align to TRBD1. Germline CDR1 is SGHRS and CDR2 is YFSETQ. The length of the CDR3 is 19 residues. V lost 3 bases and J lost 2; bases outside the gene matches: 15. CDR3 region: CASSSGPGTGGLKPYEQYF. The CDR3, as DNA: TGCGCCAGCAGCTCAGGACCTGGGACAGGGGGCCTCAAGCCCTACGAGCAGTACTTC.

On this clone itself: Other DNA sequences of this sample code for an identical CDR3. The V and J genes are TRBV5-1 and TRBJ2-3, with 8 bases lining up with TRBD2. Germline CDR1 and CDR2: SGHRS and YFSETQ. After removal of 2 bases from V and 1 base from J, the junction contained 3 bases not matched to a gene. This CDR3 contains 15 residues. The CDR3 is CASSLAGAGTDTQYF. CDR3 DNA sequence: TGCGCCAGCAGCTTAGCGGGAGCCGGCACAGATACGCAGTATTTT.

The chain couples TRBV11-1 to TRBJ2-5; D unresolved. Trimming pared 5 bases from V and 10 bases from J, leaving 14 bases between. Germline lookup yields CDR1 SGHAT and CDR2 FQDESV (reference sequence). This CDR3 is 12 amino acids long. CDR3: CASSPAAPGQYF. CDR3 DNA: TGTGCCAGCAGCCCCGCCGCTCCAGGCCAGTACTTC.

The sample holds many counts of this clone. The rearrangement joins TRBV28 to TRBJ1-5; tentatively, D is TRBD1 (6 bases). CDR1 is MDHEN and CDR2 is SYDVKM in the germline V gene. The CDR3 contains 15 residues. The ends were cut back, 6 bases at V and 6 bases at J, with 18 bases in the middle. Here the CDR3 reads CASSTGTPNSQPQHF. The DNA for the CDR3 is TGTGCCAGCAGCACCGGGACACCGAATAGTCAGCCCCAGCATTTT.

This clone was detected once. The sample has other DNA sequences that encode this CDR3 too. V usage is TRBV18 and J usage is TRBJ2-7; D is unresolved. Trimming removed 0 bases at V and 1 base at J, with 7 bases between. The CDR3 has 14 amino acids. Per germline, CDR1 KGHSH and CDR2 LQKENI. This CDR3 is CASSPPGRSYEQYF. The CDR3 coding sequence is TGTGCCAGCTCACCACCCGGCCGATCCTACGAGCAGTACTTC.

As DNA, the CDR3 is TGTGCCAGCAGTACCCAATGGACTAGCGGGGGCCGGGTACAGACCTACGAGCAGTACTTC. This encodes CASSTQWTSGGRVQTYEQYF. This chain links TRBV27 with TRBJ2-7; 13 nucleotides agree with TRBD2. V shed 5 bases, J shed 2 bases, and the junction held 18 bases outside the gene matches. In germline, CDR1 is MNHEY, CDR2 SMNVEV (reference sequence). The CDR3 spans 20 residues.

The CDR3 reads CASSDRDVETQYF. The CDR3 bases are TGTGCCAGCAGCGATCGGGATGTGGAGACCCAGTACTTC. The genes are TRBV11-3 and TRBJ2-5; maybe TRBD2 (5 bases). V was trimmed by 5 bases and J by 5 bases, leaving 12 bases between them. The CDR3 has 13 residues. Germline-derived CDR1 and CDR2 are SGHNT and YENEEA.

The rearrangement joins TRBV19 to TRBJ1-2; D unclear. CDR1 and CDR2 from the germline V gene are LNHDA and SQIVND (reference sequence). V dropped 5 bases and J dropped 0 bases, with 7 bases sitting between them. The CDR3 has 13 residues. The CDR3 protein is CASSSVPNYGYTF. The CDR3 nucleotides read TGTGCCAGTAGTTCGGTCCCTAACTATGGCTACACCTTC. Using reference TRBV19 and TRBJ1-2 for the parts outside the CDR3, the full variable domain is DGGITQSPKYLFRKEGQNVTLSCEQNLNHDAMYWYRQDPGQGLRLIYYSQIVNDFQKGDIAEGYSVSREKKESFPLTVTSAQKNPTAFYLCASSSVPNYGYTFGSGTRLTVV.

At least ten counts were recorded for this clone. The chain uses TRBV2 and TRBJ2-2; D is unresolved. The V gene's germline CDR1 is SNHLY and CDR2 FYNNEI. The CDR3 totals 14 residues. The V and J ends lost 4 bases and 0 bases respectively, with 6 bases between them. CDR3 DNA: TGTGCCAGCAGTGTGTCCTCGAACACCGGGGAGCTGTTTTTT. This gives the protein CASSVSSNTGELFF.

This clone was seen a few times. This chain connects TRBV28 to TRBJ1-5, with D maybe TRBD1 (5 bases). Germline-derived CDR1 and CDR2 are MDHEN and SYDVKM. Trimming pared 5 bases from V and 7 bases from J, leaving 9 bases between. The length of the CDR3 is 12 residues. The CDR3 sequence is CASSGARQPQHF. The CDR3 DNA reads TGTGCCAGCAGTGGGGCCAGGCAGCCCCAGCATTTT.

This sequence joins TRBV5-1 and TRBJ2-5, with TRBD1 matching 7 bases. CDR1 and CDR2 from the germline V gene are SGHRS and YFSETQ. The V and J ends lost 1 base and 1 base, in that order; junction bases with no gene match: 10. This CDR3 has 17 residues. The CDR3 nucleotides read TGCGCCAGCAGCTTGCTTCCCCGTACAGGGGTCCAAGAGACCCAGTACTTC. Translated, it gives CASSLLPRTGVQETQYF. Full variable domain (remainder filled in from reference TRBV5-1 and TRBJ2-5): KAGVTQTPRYLIKTRGQQVTLSCSPISGHRSVSWYQQTPGQGLQFLFEYFSETQRNKGNFPGRFSGRQFSNSRSEMNVSTLELGDSALYLCASSLLPRTGVQETQYFGPGTRLLVL.

The chain employs TRBV29-1 and TRBJ2-7; no reliable D call. The CDR3 length is 11 residues. Deletions cut 2 bases from V and 8 bases from J, with 10 bases between. Per the germline V gene, CDR1 is SQVTM and CDR2 is ANQGSEA. The CDR3: CSVESVRKQYF. The CDR3 DNA reads as TGCAGCGTTGAATCTGTTAGAAAGCAGTACTTC.